This T cell receptor (beta chain) came from a study of shared clonotypes between healthy human individuals. Overall study context: Each donor had three CD4 naive, three CD4 memory, two CD8 naive and one CD8 memory plate.

CDR1 is SEHNR and CDR2 is FQNEAQ in the germline V gene (reference sequence). V dropped 5 bases and J dropped 0 bases, with 18 bases sitting between them. CDR3 length: 17 residues. At a deep level, the assay was run. Genomic DNA from each subset was divided evenly over several immunoSEQ plates. Assay used: immunoSEQ multiplex PCR; TCRdb lists only in-frame clones, some missing. The table records millions of clones, more than 90% of them present only once. The J gene is TRBJ2-3, the V gene TRBV7-9; possible D gene TRBD2, 6 bases. The clonotype originates from a man younger than 30 in good health. Sequencing input: naive CD4+ T cells sorted from blood. Described subset: CD45RA+ positively selected. Here the CDR3 reads CASSPTPVGTSTDTQYF. CDR3 nucleotide sequence: TGTGCCAGCAGCCCCACCCCGGTTGGGACTAGCACAGATACGCAGTATTTT.